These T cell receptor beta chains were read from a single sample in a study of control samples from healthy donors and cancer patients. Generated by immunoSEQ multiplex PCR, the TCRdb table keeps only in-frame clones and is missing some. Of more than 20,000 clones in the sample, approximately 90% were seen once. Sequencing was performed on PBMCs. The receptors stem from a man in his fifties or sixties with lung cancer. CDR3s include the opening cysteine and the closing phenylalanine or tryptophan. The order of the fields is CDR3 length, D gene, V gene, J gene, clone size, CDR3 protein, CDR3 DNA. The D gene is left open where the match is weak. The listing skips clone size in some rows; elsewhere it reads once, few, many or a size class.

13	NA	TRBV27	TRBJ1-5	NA	CASTWTVCQPQHF	TGTGCCAGCACCTGGACAGTTTGTCAGCCCCAGCATTTT
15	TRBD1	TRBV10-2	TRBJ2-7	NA	CASSDRDRVGYEQYF	TGCGCCAGCAGTGACCGGGACAGGGTTGGCTACGAGCAGTACTTC
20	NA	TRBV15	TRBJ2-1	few	CATSRVGWRSRQVTYNEQFF	TGTGCCACCAGCAGAGTCGGTTGGAGGAGCCGTCAAGTTACATACAATGAGCAGTTCTTC
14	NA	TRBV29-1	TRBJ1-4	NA	CSVEDGGTNEKLFF	TGCAGCGTTGAAGATGGAGGGACTAATGAAAAACTGTTTTTT
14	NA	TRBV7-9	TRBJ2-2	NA	CASSLGGNTGELFF	TGTGCCAGCAGCTTGGGTGGGAACACCGGGGAGCTGTTTTTT
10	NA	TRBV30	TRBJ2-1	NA	CASSGSRPFF	TGTGCCAGCTCGGGGAGCCGACCCTTCTTC
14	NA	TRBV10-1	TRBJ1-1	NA	CASSDRATGVRAFF	TGCGCCAGCAGTGATCGGGCGACAGGCGTTCGAGCTTTCTTT
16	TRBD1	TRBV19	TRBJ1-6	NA	CASSIARPGQNSPLHF	TGTGCCAGTAGTATAGCCCGACCGGGACAGAATTCACCCCTCCACTTT
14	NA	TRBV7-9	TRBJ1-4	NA	CASSHSGYNEKLFF	TGTGCCAGCAGCCATAGCGGGTACAATGAAAAACTGTTTTTT
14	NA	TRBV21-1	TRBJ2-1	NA	CASSLSLVNPEQFF	TGTGCCAGCAGCCTCTCACTTGTGAATCCTGAGCAGTTCTTC
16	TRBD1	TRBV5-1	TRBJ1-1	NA	CASSWAGTGDNTEAFF	TGCGCCAGCAGCTGGGCGGGGACAGGAGACAACACTGAAGCTTTCTTT
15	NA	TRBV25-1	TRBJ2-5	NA	CASSPALMRAETQYF	TGTGCCAGCAGTCCTGCCCTGATGAGGGCAGAGACCCAGTACTTC
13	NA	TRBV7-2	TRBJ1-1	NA	CASSAGVNTEAFF	TGTGCCAGCAGCGCAGGGGTGAACACTGAAGCTTTCTTT
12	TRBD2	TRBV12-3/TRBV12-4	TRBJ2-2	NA	CASMRETGELFF	TGTGCCAGCATGCGGGAGACCGGGGAGCTGTTTTTT
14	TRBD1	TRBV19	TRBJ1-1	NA	CASSVTGGLTEAFF	TGTGCCAGTAGTGTGACAGGGGGCCTCACTGAAGCTTTCTTT
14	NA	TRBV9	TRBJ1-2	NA	CASSVLPGTYGYTF	TGTGCCAGCAGCGTACTTCCCGGGACGTATGGCTACACCTTC